Sequencing of this TCR beta chain was carried out in a study of neurological immune-mediated disorders (dated by TCRdb to between 2019 and 2020). In the study overall: Among the approximately 34 multiple sclerosis patients, roughly 31 had relapsing-remitting MS and 3 had secondary progressive MS. Peripheral blood TCR-beta repertoires from patients with HTLV-I-associated myelopathy (HAM/TSP), patients with multiple sclerosis, and healthy controls were compared in the study using UMI-based sequencing. Longitudinal samples, technical triplicates and paired sorted CD4+ and CD8+ T-cell subsets, alongside PBMC samples, were included among the roughly 98 TCR-beta libraries. The cohort comprised about 71 subjects: about 15 HAM/TSP patients, approximately 34 multiple sclerosis patients and about 20 healthy controls. Paper-wide results and their limitations: The MS cluster showed no association with clinical or MRI features, and the authors stated that larger cohorts are needed. TCR clonal expansion was highest in HAM/TSP patients and lowest in MS patients, with MS patients falling below even healthy controls. In a phylogenetic analysis, the repertoires of 18 out of 34 MS patients fell into a single cluster of related CDR3 sequences, pointing to a possible signature at the repertoire level. Expanded clones from different subjects shared no identical CDR3 amino acid sequences, which suggests that TCR-beta repertoires were private in all groups.

cDNA was synthesized by template-switch 5'RACE using a primer carrying a 10-nucleotide random unique molecular identifier by which each TCR transcript was tagged. Every sequencing run covered 15-18 subjects and yielded more than 160 million TCR-beta sequences. Total RNA was extracted with the RNeasy kit. The KAPA Real-time Library Amplification kit was used to amplify TCR-beta VDJ regions with primers for the TCR constant region and the 5'RACE anchor. A first PCR added sample indexes and Illumina adaptors, after which a second PCR increased the library yield. After Ampure bead purification, the TCR product of roughly 650 bp was size-selected on a 2% E-gel SizeSelection system. Library quality was checked on a Bioanalyzer, concentration was measured with Qubit, and libraries were quantified with the Kapa Library Quantification kit before pooling. Libraries were sequenced paired-end 2 x 150 bp on an Illumina HiSeq 2500. To increase sequence diversity, roughly 23-30% phiX was spiked into each library pool. Per the source publication's procedure: The UMI-based MiGEC pipeline processed quality-filtered reads and removed over 80% of raw TCR sequences during error correction. IMGT germline references were used for alignment of VDJ genes, and clonotypes were defined by a unique CDR3 amino acid sequence together with V-J genes. Clonal expansion, Shannon diversity, and CDR3 relatedness (CalcPairwiseDistances, ClusterSamples) were evaluated with VDJtools, and phylogenetic trees were built with CLCbio workbench. Expanded clones were defined as having at least 8 unique UMIs, based on coefficient-of-variation modelling across technical triplicates. The public reads were reanalyzed by TCRdb: fastp trimming at Q25, MiXCR alignment, in-frame beta chains only. Every distinct CDR3 protein forms one entry, paired with its most common genes and DNA. It is TCRdb's table, rather than the study itself, that gives the V and J calls and clone size. The sample profile shows roughly 60,000 distinct CDR3 sequences; 2% to 2.5% of them were found once. The top ten hold 2.5% to 3.5% of the sample.

For the unsorted PBMC libraries, 2 million PBMCs were stored in RNAlater at -80 degrees C until RNA extraction and were used to generate the libraries. The multiple sclerosis patients were enrolled in a US clinical protocol that evaluated disease progression with magnetic resonance imaging. PBMCs were separated from peripheral blood using Ficoll-Hypaque density gradient centrifugation and then cryopreserved in liquid nitrogen. From its cysteine to its phenylalanine, the CDR3 spans 14 amino acids. Only the CDR3 portion is preserved as DNA: 42 bases, with reading frame beginning at the first base. CDR1 and CDR2 were assigned from the germline V gene as ENHRY and SYGVKD. V is cut by 0 bases and J by 2 bases, and the space between the germline ends is 7 bases. This clonotype has at least ten counts. It lacks a known antigen. No base quality values were provided; no much bigger clone lies one nucleotide off.

The clonotype was recovered from a man aged 45-60 years with multiple sclerosis. The sequenced material came from PBMCs. Rearrangement joined TRBV10-3 to TRBJ1-2, with the D gene not confidently named. The base sequence is TGTGCCATCAGTGAGTCGAGGCAGAACTATGGCTACACCTTC. Its amino acids are CAISESRQNYGYTF.